Below are 5 T cell receptor beta chains sequenced from a single sample in a study of T-cell reconstitution after alpha-beta-depleted transplantation in children. Unique molecular identifiers tagged the TCRbeta library. TCRdb re-called the PCR reads through MiXCR, storing one row per CDR3 protein. The data contain approximately 640,000 distinct CDR3 sequences, around 17% of them singletons. The sample consisted of PBMCs from the stem cell graft donor, taken from the stem cell graft. These receptors were taken from a human donor who donated a stem cell graft to a child with acute myeloid leukemia.

This clonotype was found a few times. This sequence joins TRBV27 and TRBJ2-1; 13 bases fit TRBD2. CDR1 MNHEY and CDR2 SMNVEV come from the germline V gene (reference sequence). The J segment lost 8 bases and the V segment lost 2 bases, leaving 15 bases of the junction unmatched. This CDR3 has 19 amino acids. CDR3 in amino acids: CASSLPGTGKGLAGDEQFF. The CDR3 nucleotides read TGTGCCAGCAGTTTACCCGGGACAGGGAAAGGACTAGCGGGGGATGAGCAGTTCTTC.

J is TRBJ1-2 and V is TRBV7-9, with 7 bases identical to TRBD1. Germline V gene sequence: CDR1 SEHNR, CDR2 FQNEAQ (reference sequence). The ends lost 5 bases at V and 4 bases at J; junction bases unmatched: 10. The CDR3 is 15 residues long. The CDR3 DNA is TGTGCCAGCAGCCCCGGGGGGACAGCCATCTATGGCTACACCTTC. Amino acids: CASSPGGTAIYGYTF.

This clonotype was detected only once. The conserved phenylalanine or tryptophan is not found at the CDR3 terminus, so this likely reflects a read error. The gene calls are TRBV11-2 and TRBJ2-7, with unresolved D. Germline V CDR1 and CDR2: SGHAT, FQNNGV. The CDR3 is 14 residues long. V was pared by 1 base and J by 2 bases, with 9 bases between. The CDR3 nucleotides read TGTGCCAGCAGCTTAGGGCAGGTCGCCTACGAGCAGTACGCC. Amino acid sequence: CASSLGQVAYEQYA.

This clonotype was counted a few times. The gene calls are TRBV24-1 and TRBJ2-7; TRBD2 aligns across 8 bases. V was pared by 0 bases and J by 2 bases, with 2 bases of the junction left unmatched. Germline assignment: CDR1 KGHDR and CDR2 SFDVKD. The CDR3 is 15 amino acids. The CDR3 region has the DNA TGTGCCACCAGTGATTTGACGGGAGGGACCTACGAGCAGTACTTC. Translation gives CATSDLTGGTYEQYF.

This chain joins TRBV12-3 or TRBV12-4 and TRBJ2-3; D possibly matches TRBD1 or TRBD2 (6 bases each). The CDR3 covers 16 residues. Trimming removed 6 bases at V and 2 bases at J, with 18 bases between. CDR3 nucleotide sequence: TGTGCCAGCAGCTTACCGCTAGGGGGGATCACAGATACGCAGTATTTT. Translation: CASSLPLGGITDTQYF.